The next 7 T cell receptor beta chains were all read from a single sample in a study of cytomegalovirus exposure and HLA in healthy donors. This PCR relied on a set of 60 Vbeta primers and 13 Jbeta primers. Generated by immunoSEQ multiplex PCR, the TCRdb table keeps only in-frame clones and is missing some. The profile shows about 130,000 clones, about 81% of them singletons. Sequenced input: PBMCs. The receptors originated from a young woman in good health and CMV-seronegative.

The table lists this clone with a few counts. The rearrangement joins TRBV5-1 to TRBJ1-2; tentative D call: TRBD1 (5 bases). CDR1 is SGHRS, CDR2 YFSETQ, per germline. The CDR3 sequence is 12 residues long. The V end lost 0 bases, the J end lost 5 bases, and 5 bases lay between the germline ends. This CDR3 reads CASSLGQYGYTF. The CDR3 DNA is TGCGCCAGCAGCTTGGGACAGTATGGCTACACCTTC.

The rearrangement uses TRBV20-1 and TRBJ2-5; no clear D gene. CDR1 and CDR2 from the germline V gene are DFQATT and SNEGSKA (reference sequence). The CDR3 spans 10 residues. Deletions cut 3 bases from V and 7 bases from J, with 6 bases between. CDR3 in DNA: TGCAGTGCTAGCTACGGGACCCAGTACTTC. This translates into CSASYGTQYF.

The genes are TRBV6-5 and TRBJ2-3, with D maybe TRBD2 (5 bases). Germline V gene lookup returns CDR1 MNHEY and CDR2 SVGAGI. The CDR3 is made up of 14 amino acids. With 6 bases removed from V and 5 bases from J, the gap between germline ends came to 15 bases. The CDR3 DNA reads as TGTGCCAGCAGCCAGGTCTCCCGGGGAGATACGCAGTATTTT. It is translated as CASSQVSRGDTQYF.

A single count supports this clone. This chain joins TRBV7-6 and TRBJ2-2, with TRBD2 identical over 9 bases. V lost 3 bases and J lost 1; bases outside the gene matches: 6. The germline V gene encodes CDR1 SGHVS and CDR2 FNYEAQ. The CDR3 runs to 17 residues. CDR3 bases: TGTGCCAGCAGCTTGAGGGGGACTAGCAGGAACACCGGGGAGCTGTTTTTT. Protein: CASSLRGTSRNTGELFF.

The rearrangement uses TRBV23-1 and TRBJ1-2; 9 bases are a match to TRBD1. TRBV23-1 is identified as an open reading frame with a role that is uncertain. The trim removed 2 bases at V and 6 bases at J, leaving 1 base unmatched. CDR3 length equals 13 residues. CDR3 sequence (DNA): TGCGCCAGCAGTCAAAGGACAGGGGATGGCTACACCTTC. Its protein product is CASSQRTGDGYTF.

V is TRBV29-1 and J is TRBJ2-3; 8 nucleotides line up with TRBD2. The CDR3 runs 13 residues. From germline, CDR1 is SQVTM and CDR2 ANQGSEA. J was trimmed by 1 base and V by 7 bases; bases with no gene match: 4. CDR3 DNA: TGCAGCGCAGCGGGAGTTGGCACAGATACGCAGTATTTT. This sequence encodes CSAAGVGTDTQYF.

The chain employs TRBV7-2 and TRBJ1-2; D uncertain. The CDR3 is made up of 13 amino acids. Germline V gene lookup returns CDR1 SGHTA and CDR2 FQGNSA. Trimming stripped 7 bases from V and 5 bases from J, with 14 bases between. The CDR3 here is CASTYMGFYGYTF. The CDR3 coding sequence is TGTGCCAGCACGTATATGGGCTTTTATGGCTACACCTTC.